This T cell receptor (beta chain) was found in a study (dated by TCRdb to the mid-2010s). Turning to the overall study: The study tested whether tumor-infiltrating Tregs in breast cancer are recruited from blood Tregs or converted in situ from other CD4+ T cell subsets. The study at large found these results: Tumor-infiltrating Treg TCR alpha and beta sequences overlapped most with tumor naive CD4+ T cells, then with blood naive CD4+ T cells. In terms of TCR gene usage, tumor memory CD4+ T cells clustered together with blood and lymph node memory CD4+ cells, as well as with lymph node naive CD4+ cells. The larger-cohort validation was restricted to a single TCR beta V-J rearrangement rather than whole repertoires.

As encoded in the germline V gene, CDR1 is SGHRS while CDR2 is YFSETQ. V loses 0 bases, J loses 5 bases, and the germline ends lie 8 bases apart. There are 13 amino acids in the CDR3, from cysteine to phenylalanine inclusive. The sequence is cut down to CDR3 DNA, 39 bases in frame from base 1. Full-length TCR variable regions were amplified by 5' RACE PCR with constant-region reverse primers, and semi-nested PCR with Nested Universal Primer A was subsequently performed. Using the ReliaPrep RNA Cell Miniprep System, total RNA was extracted, and the SMARTer RACE 5'/3' Kit was then used to reverse transcribe the RNA into 5'RACE-ready cDNA. Full-length TCR alpha and beta libraries were barcoded with multiplex adaptors and sequenced on an Illumina MiSeq. Under the source paper's analysis protocol: For each of nine subset-tissue groups, sequencing data from the five patients were combined, and the groups were compared by unsupervised clustering of TCR gene usage. The Morisita-Horn index was used to calculate repertoire similarity, with shared sequences weighted according to their contribution to each repertoire. Through fastp at Q25 and MiXCR, TCRdb rebuilt clones from the public reads, retaining in-frame beta chains. Rows merge per CDR3 protein into single entries with the most common DNA and genes. The V and J calls, along with clone size, are taken from TCRdb and not from the paper's own processing. This sample gives approximately 60,000 distinct CDR3 sequences in total; less than 25% of them show up just once. The ten largest clones capture approximately 3% of the sample.

This clonotype was detected many times. It has no known antigen specificity. Per-nucleotide qualities are absent, and no much larger clonotype sits a single base away. CD4+CD45RO+CD25- cells were isolated as memory CD4+ T cells. Tregs, naive and memory CD4+ T cells from tumor, blood and ipsilateral draining lymph nodes of a few breast cancer patients underwent full-length TCR alpha and beta sequencing. Tumor tissue and lymph nodes from ipsilateral axillary dissection were perfused with PBS, minced and digested with collagenase I and hyaluronidase. Mononuclear cells from lymph nodes or less than 65 ml of peripheral blood were isolated by Ficoll density gradient centrifugation. FACS confirmed that the sorted cell populations were more than 90% pure.

Recombination joined TRBV5-1 with TRBJ1-1, with TRBD1 perhaps the D gene, on 6 matching bases. The clonotype originates from a female donor with breast cancer. Sequenced input: memory CD4+ T cells sorted from a lymph node. The cell subset or site label here, explained by the study, means: memory CD4+ T cells, CD4+CD45RO+CD25-. This receptor carries the CDR3 CASSLDRATEAFF. The DNA sequence is given as TGCGCCAGCAGCTTGGACAGGGCGACTGAAGCTTTCTTT.